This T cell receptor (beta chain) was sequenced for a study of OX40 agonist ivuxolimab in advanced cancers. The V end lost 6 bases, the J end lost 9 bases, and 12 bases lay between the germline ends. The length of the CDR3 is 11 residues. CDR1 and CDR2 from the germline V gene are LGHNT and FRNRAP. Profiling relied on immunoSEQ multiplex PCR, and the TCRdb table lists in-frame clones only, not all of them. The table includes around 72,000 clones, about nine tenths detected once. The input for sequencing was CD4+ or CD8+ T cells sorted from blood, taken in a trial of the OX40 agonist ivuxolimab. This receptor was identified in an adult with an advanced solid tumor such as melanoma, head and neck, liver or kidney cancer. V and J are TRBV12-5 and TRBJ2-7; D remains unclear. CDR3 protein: CASGLPGLQYF. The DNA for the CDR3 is TGTGCTAGTGGGCTACCGGGTCTGCAGTACTTC. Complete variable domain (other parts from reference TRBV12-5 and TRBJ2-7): DARVTQTPRHKVTEMGQEVTMRCQPILGHNTVFWYRQTMMQGLELLAYFRNRAPLDDSGMPKDRFSAEMPDATLATLKIQPSEPRDSAVYFCASGLPGLQYFGPGTRLTVT.